The 25 T cell receptor beta chains in this list originate from one sample, sequenced in a study of blood T cell repertoires in COVID-19 (dated by TCRdb to the early 2020s). Libraries were prepared through the immunoSEQ multiplex PCR assay. TCRdb mirrors the immuneACCESS table, restricted to in-frame sequences. Some clones are absent from its copies; in checked studies, under half trace to an unresolved V gene, and the reason for the others is unknown. The sample contains about 200,000 clones, more than 75% of them found a single time. The ten biggest clones cover less than 5.5% of the sample. Sequencing was done on a sample of peripheral blood. The receptors derive from a woman older than 75 with acute or convalescent COVID-19.

The chain combines TRBV10-3 with TRBJ1-4, with 7 bases aligning to TRBD1. Germline V gene data show CDR1 as ENHRY and CDR2 as SYGVKD. The CDR3 covers 14 residues. Losses at the gene ends were 4 bases for V and 7 bases for J; bases not matched to a gene: 6. Here the CDR3 reads CAISGDREVEKLFF. The CDR3 bases are TGTGCCATCAGTGGAGACAGGGAAGTTGAAAAACTGTTTTTT.

The V call is TRBV29-1, the J call TRBJ1-1, with 12 bases lining up with TRBD1. Germline V gene data show CDR1 as SQVTM and CDR2 as ANQGSEA. The CDR3 contains 18 residues. The V gene end was trimmed by 5 bases and the J gene end by 0 bases; junction bases not matched to a gene: 13. In DNA form, the CDR3 reads TGCAGCGTTCGAGCGGGACAGGGGGCGAGCCCAGTGAACACTGAAGCTTTCTTT. Its translation is CSVRAGQGASPVNTEAFF.

This clone is a singleton in its sample. This rearrangement joins TRBV18 to TRBJ2-7; a weak D match, TRBD2 (6 bases). Germline CDR1 and CDR2: KGHSH and LQKENI. V lost 3 bases and J lost 3, with 15 bases in between. The CDR3 loop spans 15 amino acids. The CDR3 is CASSPEGYGGYEQYF. The CDR3 DNA is TGTGCCAGCTCACCCGAGGGATACGGGGGCTACGAGCAGTACTTC.

J is TRBJ2-6 and V is TRBV25-1, with D tentatively TRBD1 (5 bases). The germline CDR1 and CDR2 sequences are MGHDK and SYGVNS. V was cut by 1 base and J by 0 bases, with 7 bases left in between. The CDR3 runs to 16 residues. CDR3 residues: CASSELGVSGANVLTF. The CDR3 DNA follows: TGTGCCAGCAGTGAATTAGGGGTCTCTGGGGCCAACGTCCTGACTTTC.

This clone was counted between two and nine times. V gene TRBV29-1 combines with J gene TRBJ2-7, with D possibly TRBD2 on 5 matching bases. V lost 5 bases, J lost 0 bases, and 11 bases lay in between. The CDR3 has 13 residues. The V gene's germline CDR1 is SQVTM and CDR2 ANQGSEA. DNA of the CDR3: TGCAGCGTTCGCACTACTAGCTCCTACGAGCAGTACTTC. Translated, it gives CSVRTTSSYEQYF.

The rearrangement uses TRBV5-8 and TRBJ2-2; 12 nucleotides line up with TRBD2. This CDR3 has 17 amino acids. Germline V CDR1 and CDR2: SGHTS, YDEGEE. The junction had 4 bases not matched to a gene; V was cut back by 1 base and J by 3 bases. The CDR3 region has the DNA TGTGCCAGCAGCTTGTATGCTAGCGGGAGGGACACCGGGGAGCTGTTTTTT. Its protein product is CASSLYASGRDTGELFF.

This clone is a singleton in its sample. The CDR3, as DNA: TGCGCCAGCAGCCTGTATGTGGGGGGAGAGACCCAGTACTTC. Translation gives CASSLYVGGETQYF. This chain joins TRBV4-3 and TRBJ2-5, with D perhaps TRBD2 (6 bases). The V and J ends lost 4 bases and 4 bases respectively, with 13 bases between them. The CDR3 length is 14 residues. Per germline, CDR1 LGHNA and CDR2 YSLEER.

The chain is built from TRBV30 and TRBJ2-3; 8 nucleotides line up with TRBD2. The CDR3 consists of 15 residues. Trimming took 7 bases from V and 4 from J; bases not matched to a gene: 13. Looked up from germline, CDR1 is GTSNPN and CDR2 is SVGIG (reference sequence). CDR3: CASALAGRGADTQYF. CDR3 DNA sequence: TGTGCCTCCGCTCTAGCGGGCCGAGGCGCAGATACGCAGTATTTT. The full variable domain, in which reference TRBV30 and TRBJ2-3 provide the parts outside the CDR3, is SQTIHQWPATLVQPVGSPLSLECTVEGTSNPNLYWYRQAAGRGLQLLFYSVGIGQISSEVPQNLSASRPQDRQFILSSKKLLLSDSGFYLCASALAGRGADTQYFGPGTRLTVL.

V and J are TRBV9 and TRBJ1-1; 7 positions agree with TRBD1. CDR1 and CDR2 from the germline V gene are SGDLS and YYNGEE. With V trimmed by 3 bases and J by 5 bases, 4 bases remained unmatched. The CDR3 loop spans 13 amino acids. DNA of the CDR3: TGTGCCAGCAGCGCAGGGGGTAGGACTGAAGCTTTCTTT. This codes for CASSAGGRTEAFF. The whole variable domain, remainder taken from reference TRBV9 and TRBJ1-1, is DSGVTQTPKHLITATGQRVTLRCSPRSGDLSVYWYQQSLDQGLQFLIQYYNGEERAKGNILERFSAQQFPDLHSELNLSSLELGDSALYFCASSAGGRTEAFFGQGTRLTVV.

This CDR3 reads CASSILSGSTDTQYF. CDR3 nucleotides: TGTGCCAGTAGTATATTGTCGGGGAGCACAGATACGCAGTATTTT. This chain links TRBV19 with TRBJ2-3; a weak D match, TRBD2 (5 bases). The V gene's germline CDR1 is LNHDA and CDR2 SQIVND (reference sequence). The germline V and J ends were trimmed by 2 bases and 0 bases, with 9 bases remaining between them. CDR3 length equals 15 residues.

The V call is TRBV14, the J call TRBJ2-1; 9 bases fit TRBD1. CDR1 SGHDN and CDR2 FVKESK come from the germline V gene. This CDR3 has 16 residues. With 8 bases clipped from V and 9 bases from J, the junction kept 17 bases outside the gene matches. CDR3 DNA: TGTGCCAGCGGTTCCTATTTGGGACAGGGACGTAGTGAGCAGTTCTTC. It codes for CASGSYLGQGRSEQFF.

This clone was seen only a few times. The chain uses TRBV27 and TRBJ2-6; D gene ambiguous. Germline CDR1 MNHEY, CDR2 SMNVEV (reference sequence). The CDR3 extends over 17 amino acids. Trimming cost V 5 bases and J 0 bases, with 14 bases left between them. The CDR3 sequence is CASSPTVLDSGANVLTF. DNA of the CDR3: TGTGCCAGCAGTCCAACGGTTCTAGACTCTGGGGCCAACGTCCTGACTTTC.

The gene calls are TRBV5-4 and TRBJ2-5; the match to TRBD2 covers 14 bases. Germline CDR1 SGHNT, CDR2 YYREEE (reference sequence). This CDR3 spans 16 amino acids. J gave up 5 bases and V 5 bases, and 8 bases lay outside the gene matches. CDR3 coding DNA: TGTGCCAGCAGGGCCGGACTAGCGGGAGGAGTGGAGACCCAGTACTTC. Protein sequence: CASRAGLAGGVETQYF.

V is TRBV15 and J is TRBJ2-1; the D gene is possibly TRBD2 (5 bases). CDR1 and CDR2 from the germline V gene are LNHNV and YYDKDF (reference sequence). Trimming removed 0 bases from V and 0 bases from J, with 9 bases in between. This CDR3 region has 16 residues. The chain's CDR3 is CATSRDDGNSYNEQFF. In DNA, the CDR3 is TGTGCCACCAGCAGAGATGACGGGAACTCCTACAATGAGCAGTTCTTC.

This chain uses TRBV3-1 (or the pseudogene TRBV3-2) with TRBJ2-1; D not resolved. The CDR3 has 13 residues. Germline V gene sequence: CDR1 LGHDT, CDR2 YNNKEL (reference sequence). The V end lost 3 bases, the J end lost 8 bases, and 11 bases lay between the germline ends. CDR3 sequence: CASSQPVVHEQFF. The CDR3 region has the DNA TGTGCCAGCAGCCAGCCAGTGGTCCATGAGCAGTTCTTC.

V usage is TRBV14 and J usage is TRBJ1-2; D remains ambiguous. This CDR3 has 15 residues. Germline assignment: CDR1 SGHDN and CDR2 FVKESK. V was pared by 4 bases and J by 4 bases, with 16 bases between. CDR3 protein: CASSRSRPGIYGYTF. The CDR3 DNA follows: TGTGCCAGCAGCCGCTCCCGCCCGGGGATCTATGGCTACACCTTC.

The chain recombines TRBV9 with TRBJ1-1; TRBD1 matches 7 bases. The length of the CDR3 is 14 residues. CDR1 and CDR2 (germline): SGDLS, YYNGEE. V was clipped by 4 bases and J by 5 bases; unmatched bases: 8. Written as DNA, the CDR3 is TGTGCCAGCAGCTTAACAGGGGCCACTACTGAAGCTTTCTTT. Protein sequence: CASSLTGATTEAFF.

In DNA form, the CDR3 reads TGTGCCAGCAGCTCGTCCGGGACAATCTACAATGAGCAGTTCTTC. It encodes CASSSSGTIYNEQFF. This chain joins TRBV7-9 and TRBJ2-1; TRBD1 might be the D (6 bases). The CDR3 loop spans 15 amino acids. Germline loops: CDR1 SEHNR, CDR2 FQNEAQ (reference sequence). The V and J ends lost 4 bases and 3 bases respectively, with 13 bases between them.

This chain connects TRBV9 to TRBJ2-5; D ambiguous. CDR1 and CDR2 from the germline V gene are SGDLS and YYNGEE. This CDR3 spans 14 amino acids. Trimming shortened V by 0 bases and J by 7 bases, and 13 bases separated the two germline ends. CDR3 DNA: TGTGCCAGCAGCGTAGGGGCACCCGGAAGGACCCAGTACTTC. Translated: CASSVGAPGRTQYF.

The genes are TRBV7-2 and TRBJ1-5; 7 positions match TRBD1. CDR1 is SGHTA and CDR2 is FQGNSA in the germline V gene. This CDR3 is 17 amino acids long. V was clipped by 1 base and J by 0 bases; unmatched bases: 6. The CDR3 region has the DNA TGTGCCAGCAGCTTAGAAGAGGGGGCATATAGCAATCAGCCCCAGCATTTT. It is translated as CASSLEEGAYSNQPQHF.

CDR3 sequence (DNA): TGTGCCAGCAGCCTGAAACAGGGGGCTGCTGGCTACACCTTC. Protein: CASSLKQGAAGYTF. The chain recombines TRBV9 with TRBJ1-2, with 9 bases identical to TRBD1. This CDR3 has 14 amino acids. V was pared by 4 bases and J by 7 bases, with 8 bases of the junction left unmatched. Germline loops: CDR1 SGDLS, CDR2 YYNGEE.

A remark on this clone: Other DNA sequences in this specimen translate into the identical CDR3. This chain connects TRBV18 to TRBJ1-1; tentative D call: TRBD1 (6 bases). V lost 6 bases and J lost 2, with 10 bases in between. The CDR3 is made up of 13 amino acids. Germline CDR1 and CDR2: KGHSH and LQKENI. DNA for the CDR3: TGTGCCAGCTCTCAACAGGGTAACACTGAAGCTTTCTTT. The encoded protein is CASSQQGNTEAFF.

This chain joins TRBV28 and TRBJ1-5; no firm D call. This CDR3 region has 16 residues. V gave up 6 bases and J gave up 4 bases, with 19 bases separating them. Per germline, CDR1 MDHEN and CDR2 SYDVKM. The CDR3 sequence: CASRTLEKGENQPQHF. CDR3 sequence (DNA): TGTGCCAGCAGGACTCTGGAGAAGGGAGAAAATCAGCCCCAGCATTTT. The variable domain in full, completed from reference TRBV28 and TRBJ1-5, reads DVKVTQSSRYLVKRTGEKVFLECVQDMDHENMFWYRQDPGLGLRLIYFSYDVKMKEKGDIPEGYSVSREKKERFSLILESASTNQTSMYLCASRTLEKGENQPQHFGDGTRLSIL.

J is TRBJ1-5 and V is TRBV30; 9 positions agree with TRBD1. CDR3 length equals 17 residues. Germline-derived CDR1 and CDR2 are GTSNPN and SVGIG (reference sequence). V shed 2 bases, J shed 4 bases, and the junction held 12 bases outside the gene matches. CDR3 sequence reads: CAWSYPGQGPENQPQHF. The CDR3, as DNA: TGTGCCTGGAGTTACCCGGGACAGGGTCCCGAGAATCAGCCCCAGCATTTT. Complete variable domain (other parts from reference TRBV30 and TRBJ1-5): SQTIHQWPATLVQPVGSPLSLECTVEGTSNPNLYWYRQAAGRGLQLLFYSVGIGQISSEVPQNLSASRPQDRQFILSSKKLLLSDSGFYLCAWSYPGQGPENQPQHFGDGTRLSIL.

The chain links TRBV5-6 to TRBJ2-1, with TRBD1 matching over 8 bases. V lost 2 bases, J lost 4 bases, and 5 bases stayed unmatched. This CDR3 is built from 15 residues. Germline V gene lookup returns CDR1 SGHDT and CDR2 YYEEEE. This CDR3 reads CASSFRDRGYNEQFF. The DNA for the CDR3 is TGTGCCAGCAGCTTCCGCGACAGGGGATACAATGAGCAGTTCTTC.